The 15 T cell receptor beta chains reported below all come from one sample, sequenced in a study of technical replicates of blood from a handful of donors. The protocol was immunoSEQ multiplex PCR, while the TCRdb copy is restricted to in-frame clones and leaves out a portion. The sample shows more than 65,000 clones, under 96% of them seen only once. Input material: T cells isolated from PBMCs. The receptors were gathered from a human donor in good health.

The chain couples TRBV29-1 to TRBJ2-7, with a weak D call TRBD1 (8 bases). The V and J ends lost 6 bases and 6 bases respectively, with 12 bases between them. The CDR3 extends over 11 amino acids. Germline V gene sequence: CDR1 SQVTM, CDR2 ANQGSEA. CDR3 residues: CSVQGGGEQYF. The CDR3 region has the DNA TGCAGCGTACAGGGGGGGGGCGAGCAGTACTTC.

V usage is TRBV9 and J usage is TRBJ2-7; perhaps TRBD2 as D (6 bases). The CDR3 length is 14 residues. V lost 3 bases and J 2 bases, leaving 12 bases between the germline ends. CDR1 and CDR2 from the germline V gene are SGDLS and YYNGEE. CDR3 in DNA: TGTGCCAGCAGCGGGCGGGACGGCACCTACGAGCAGTACTTC. It specifies CASSGRDGTYEQYF.

The CDR3 nucleotides read TGTGCCAGCTACCTGGAGATTAACACTGAAGCTTTCTTT. It codes for CASYLEINTEAFF. The V gene is TRBV2, the J gene TRBJ1-1; no clear D gene. V gave up 8 bases and J gave up 2 bases, with 12 bases separating them. The CDR3 runs 13 residues. Germline-derived CDR1 and CDR2 are SNHLY and FYNNEI. The full variable domain, with the rest looked up from reference TRBV2 and TRBJ1-1, is EPEVTQTPSHQVTQMGQEVILRCVPISNHLYFYWYRQILGQKVEFLVSFYNNEISEKSEIFDDQFSVERPDGSNFTLKIRSTKLEDSAMYFCASYLEINTEAFFGQGTRLTVV.

The chain links TRBV6-5 to TRBJ1-2; TRBD1 aligns across 9 bases. The ends lost 5 bases at V and 8 bases at J; junction bases unmatched: 6. Germline V lookup: CDR1 MNHEY, CDR2 SVGAGI. CDR3 size: 13 residues. As DNA, the CDR3 is TGTGCCAGCAGTGGGACAGGGACTTTCGGCTACACCTTC. This gives the protein CASSGTGTFGYTF.

V is TRBV29-1 and J is TRBJ2-5; TRBD1 is a possible D gene (6 bases). The germline gives CDR1 SQVTM, CDR2 ANQGSEA. Trimming cost V 2 bases and J 4 bases, with 8 bases left between them. The CDR3 has 12 amino acids. The CDR3, as DNA: TGCAGCGTTGAAATACAGGGAGAGACCCAGTACTTC. Amino acids: CSVEIQGETQYF.

The chain combines TRBV7-9 with TRBJ2-7, with 8 bases lining up with TRBD2. The CDR3 extends over 16 amino acids. With V trimmed by 10 bases and J by 2 bases, 16 bases remained unmatched. The germline V gene has CDR1 SEHNR and CDR2 FQNEAQ (reference sequence). CDR3 in amino acids: CAISQSGGEETYEQYF. The CDR3 nucleotides are TGTGCCATATCGCAGTCCGGGGGGGAAGAGACCTACGAGCAGTACTTC. The full variable domain, with the rest looked up from reference TRBV7-9 and TRBJ2-7, is DTGVSQNPRHKITKRGQNVTFRCDPISEHNRLYWYRQTLGQGPEFLTYFQNEAQLEKSRLLSDRFSAERPKGSFSTLEIQRTEQGDSAMYLCAISQSGGEETYEQYFGPGTRLTVT.

This sequence joins TRBV5-1 and TRBJ2-1, with 12 bases aligning to TRBD2. This CDR3 comprises 13 residues. Germline CDR1 and CDR2: SGHRS and YFSETQ. The V gene end was trimmed by 4 bases and the J gene end by 12 bases; junction bases not matched to a gene: 5. The CDR3 DNA is TGCGCCAGCAGCGCCCCTAGCGGGAGGGCGCAGTTCTTC. This translates into CASSAPSGRAQFF.

The chain uses TRBV6-5 and TRBJ1-4; 7 nucleotides agree with TRBD1. The CDR3 is 16 residues long. The V gene's germline CDR1 is MNHEY and CDR2 SVGAGI. V shed 2 bases and J 3 bases; nucleotides not matched to a gene: 6. The CDR3 region is CASSYVDRAANEKLFF. The CDR3 DNA sequence: TGTGCCAGCAGTTACGTCGACAGGGCGGCTAATGAAAAACTGTTTTTT.

J is TRBJ2-1 and V is TRBV4-2; a weak D match, TRBD1 (5 bases). The CDR3 is 17 amino acids. Germline loops: CDR1 LGHNA, CDR2 YNFKEQ. Trimming cost V 0 bases and J 5 bases, with 17 bases left between them. The DNA for the CDR3 is TGTGCCAGCAGCCAAGATTATGGACACCCGATGGACAATGAGCAGTTCTTC. Residues: CASSQDYGHPMDNEQFF.

This chain uses TRBV7-2 with TRBJ1-5, with D uncertain. The V gene's germline CDR1 is SGHTA and CDR2 FQGNSA. The V end was cut by 1 base, the J end by 6 bases, with 10 bases between. The CDR3 sequence is 14 residues long. The CDR3 nucleotides are TGTGCCAGCAGCTTAGGGCCTAGAGCTCAGCCCCAGCATTTT. Its translation is CASSLGPRAQPQHF.

V usage is TRBV7-3 and J usage is TRBJ2-1; maybe TRBD1 (5 bases). The V and J ends lost 2 bases and 6 bases respectively, with 14 bases between them. From germline, CDR1 is SGHTA and CDR2 FQGTGA. The CDR3 consists of 15 residues. In nucleotides, the CDR3 is TGTGCCAGCAGCTTAGAAGGGGCAGTTTTCAATGAGCAGTTCTTC. Protein: CASSLEGAVFNEQFF.

The chain has TRBV10-3 and TRBJ2-1; D gene unclear. The germline V and J ends were trimmed by 2 bases and 7 bases, with 3 bases remaining between them. Looked up from germline, CDR1 is ENHRY and CDR2 is SYGVKD. The CDR3 is 11 residues long. The CDR3 protein is CAISEQNEQFF. CDR3 sequence (DNA): TGTGCCATCAGTGAGCAGAATGAGCAGTTCTTC.

The chain carries TRBV7-3 and TRBJ1-2; D ambiguous. Germline CDR1 and CDR2: SGHTA and FQGTGA. Deletions cut 2 bases from V and 4 bases from J, with 8 bases between. The CDR3 length is 13 residues. The CDR3 sequence: CASSLSYGYGYTF. The CDR3 DNA reads as TGTGCCAGCAGCTTATCGTACGGCTATGGCTACACCTTC.

The gene calls are TRBV5-6 and TRBJ1-1; maybe TRBD1 (6 bases). This CDR3 has 15 residues. Germline V gene data show CDR1 as SGHDT and CDR2 as YYEEEE. Trimming took off 0 bases at V and 6 bases at J, with 15 bases between the two ends. The CDR3 reads CASSLGPRGFSEAFF. The CDR3 region has the DNA TGTGCCAGCAGCTTGGGGCCTAGGGGGTTTTCTGAAGCTTTCTTT.

The rearrangement links TRBV4-2 to TRBJ2-7; 9 positions match TRBD1. J was trimmed by 6 bases and V by 4 bases; bases with no gene match: 7. The CDR3 is 14 residues long. In germline, CDR1 is LGHNA, CDR2 YNFKEQ. CDR3 nucleotides: TGTGCCAGCAGCCCCGGGACAGGGACGGGCGAGCAGTACTTC. Translating gives CASSPGTGTGEQYF.